The 5 T cell receptor beta chains reported below all come from one sample, sequenced in a study of CD8+CD57+ T cells in acquired aplastic anemia. It was genomic DNA that served as the template for profiling TCR beta VDJ and CDR3. TCRdb re-called the reads with MiXCR, one entry per CDR3 protein. The sample shows over 35,000 distinct CDR3 sequences, approximately 67% of them seen only once. Sequencing was carried out using sorted CD4+, CD8+, or CD8+CD57+ T cells (not recorded which) from PBMCs. The source is a human donor in good health, serving as a control.

By sample share, this clonotype is medium-sized. The chain recombines TRBV2 with TRBJ1-2; D remains unclear. CDR3 length: 13 amino acids. Germline CDR1 SNHLY, CDR2 FYNNEI. The V gene lost 6 bases and the J gene lost 4 bases, with 12 bases spanning the gap. The CDR3 reads CASRPQEPYGYTF. In DNA form, the CDR3 reads TGTGCCAGCAGACCTCAGGAACCCTATGGCTACACCTTC.

This clonotype occurred many times. J is TRBJ2-7 and V is TRBV11-2; the match to TRBD1 covers 8 bases. After removal of 2 bases from V and 3 bases from J, the junction contained 18 bases not matched to a gene. The V gene's germline CDR1 is SGHAT and CDR2 FQNNGV. The length of the CDR3 is 19 residues. CDR3 in amino acids: CASSLLGPDRGWVLYEQYF. CDR3 DNA: TGTGCCAGCAGCTTACTGGGCCCCGACAGGGGTTGGGTCCTCTACGAGCAGTACTTC.

This clonotype appeared many times. The chain couples TRBV27 to TRBJ1-2, with D tentatively TRBD1 (5 bases). Germline CDR1 MNHEY, CDR2 SMNVEV (reference sequence). The CDR3 runs 14 residues. Trimming pared 5 bases from V and 1 base from J, leaving 11 bases between. CDR3 sequence: CASSLRGGNYGYTF. DNA for the CDR3: TGTGCCAGCAGTCTGAGGGGAGGTAACTATGGCTACACCTTC.

A few counts support this clonotype. V and J are TRBV2 and TRBJ1-6; 9 nucleotides line up with TRBD1. Unmatched junction bases numbered 9, after V lost 8 bases and J lost 10 bases. CDR3 length: 14 amino acids. Looked up from germline, CDR1 is SNHLY and CDR2 is FYNNEI. CDR3 residues: CASPRDRAKSPLHF. The CDR3 coding sequence is TGTGCCAGCCCCCGGGACAGGGCGAAGTCACCCCTCCACTTT.

The CDR3 DNA reads as TGTGCCAGCAGCTTGGGGGGCTCCCCGGAGGGCCACGAGCAGTACTTC. Its translation: CASSLGGSPEGHEQYF. The rearrangement uses TRBV11-2 and TRBJ2-7; D might be TRBD1 or TRBD2, each matching 6 bases. Trimming took off 3 bases at V and 5 bases at J, with 20 bases between the two ends. Germline V gene data show CDR1 as SGHAT and CDR2 as FQNNGV. CDR3 size: 16 residues.